The rows below give T cell receptor beta chains drawn from one sample of a study of shared clonotypes between healthy human individuals. TCRdb's copy holds only in-frame clones and misses some; the assay was immunoSEQ multiplex PCR. The sample holds about 530,000 clones, 90% to 96% seen once. Sequencing input: naive CD4+ T cells sorted from blood. The receptors here all came from a woman in her twenties or thirties in good health. CDR3s leave out the opening cysteine and the closing phenylalanine or tryptophan. The D gene is left open where the match is weak. Clone size appears in some rows only: once, few, many, or a class for an expanded clone.

clone size,J gene,D gene,V gene,CDR3 protein
NA,TRBJ1-5,NA,TRBV4-1,ASSQDGEQPQH
NA,TRBJ1-3,NA,TRBV4-2,ASSQALSVNRNTIY
NA,TRBJ1-2,NA,TRBV7-9,ASSSYSNYGYT
NA,TRBJ2-1,TRBD2,TRBV27,ASSLSGTSGTVFGEQF
NA,TRBJ2-4,TRBD1,TRBV11-2,ASSLVGRDRNLGKSIQY
NA,TRBJ2-7,TRBD2,TRBV15,ATSRERVAGSSKGNEQY
NA,TRBJ2-7,NA,TRBV5-1,ASSSAPGHLGEQY
NA,TRBJ2-3,NA,TRBV19,ASSITNTDTQY
NA,TRBJ1-3,NA,TRBV28,ASSLGGNTIY
NA,TRBJ2-7,NA,TRBV5-3,ARSFLPRGGEQY
once,TRBJ2-3,NA,TRBV6-5,ASSPLLGTDTQY
NA,TRBJ2-7,TRBD2,TRBV19,ASSTLRLAGASGSYEQY
NA,TRBJ2-1,TRBD2,TRBV11-1,ASSVWTSGRDGNEQF
NA,TRBJ2-3,TRBD1,TRBV2,ASTRRQGNTDTQY
NA,TRBJ1-1,NA,TRBV7-9,AIRPGERAEAF
NA,TRBJ2-7,TRBD1,TRBV9,ASSAPGQESYEQY
NA,TRBJ1-4,TRBD1,TRBV28,ASSGTGGTTNEKLF
NA,TRBJ2-1,NA,TRBV21-1,ASSTMYIGTSGKVYNEQF
NA,TRBJ1-6,NA,TRBV6-4,ASREGWGPLH
NA,TRBJ2-1,TRBD2,TRBV7-2,ASSLGLAVYNEQF
NA,TRBJ2-5,NA,TRBV7-8,ASSPRDVGAEAQY
once,TRBJ1-4,TRBD1,TRBV5-4,ASSSPGTGLEKLF
NA,TRBJ2-7,NA,TRBV6-6,ASSYRGDEQY
NA,NA,NA,TRBV21-1,ASASDRAHEQY
once,TRBJ2-7,TRBD2,TRBV4-3,ASSGGVISYEQY
NA,TRBJ2-3,NA,TRBV18,ASSPLRGTTDTQY
NA,TRBJ2-5,NA,TRBV4-1,ASSQVGYQETQY
NA,TRBJ2-3,TRBD2,TRBV19,ASSYEPAGGSDTQY
NA,TRBJ2-5,TRBD2,TRBV19,ASSIGLADQETQY
NA,TRBJ1-1,NA,TRBV18,ASSPNREWATEAF
NA,TRBJ2-7,TRBD1,TRBV2,ASSAGQAYEQY
NA,TRBJ2-3,NA,TRBV9,ASSVGPYITDTQY
few,TRBJ1-5,NA,TRBV10-3,ATSAGVDQPQH
NA,TRBJ1-1,NA,TRBV28,ASSWVSTEAF
NA,TRBJ2-5,TRBD2,TRBV11-2,ASSEGRGAYQETQY
NA,TRBJ1-5,TRBD1,TRBV29-1,SVSDRGRNQPQH
NA,TRBJ1-2,NA,TRBV5-1,ASSPGGYGYT
NA,TRBJ2-3,TRBD1,TRBV28,ASGNGQGTADTQY
NA,TRBJ1-2,NA,TRBV7-9,ASSPIGTETFYGYT
NA,TRBJ2-1,NA,TRBV29-1,SVARRLTYNEQF
NA,TRBJ2-1,NA,TRBV7-8,ASSRFTSSYNEQF
once,TRBJ2-2,TRBD1,TRBV10-1,ASSEATGINTGELF
NA,TRBJ2-5,TRBD2,TRBV28,ASSGRAGETQY
NA,TRBJ1-2,NA,TRBV28,ASSPGIYGYT
NA,TRBJ2-7,NA,TRBV19,ASSITGGAKFHEQY
NA,TRBJ1-2,NA,TRBV6-5,ASSSTFGGSYGYT
once,TRBJ2-1,TRBD2,TRBV2,ASSPSGSSYNEQF
NA,TRBJ2-7,NA,TRBV19,ASSKGSHEQY
NA,TRBJ1-3,NA,TRBV11-2,ASSLIYSDTIY
NA,TRBJ1-1,NA,TRBV20-1,SARAQGEAF
NA,TRBJ1-6,NA,TRBV27,ASSSLRGHNSPLH
NA,TRBJ2-4,NA,TRBV20-1,SAWGQGIQY
few,TRBJ1-5,NA,TRBV30,AWSVAGSLFQPQH
NA,TRBJ2-5,NA,TRBV18,ASSPRAAQETQY